This T cell receptor (beta chain) was identified in a study of T cells expressing NK-cell markers. Across the whole study: Among eight sequenced donors, seven carried HCMV seropositivity while one was seronegative.

It was by 5'RACE template switching with UMIs that TCR beta cDNA was made. Reanalyzing the 5' RACE reads, TCRdb keeps one entry per CDR3 protein, without DNA. The listing contains about 410,000 distinct CDR3 sequences. This CDR3 has 14 amino acids. Germline V gene data show CDR1 as SQVTM and CDR2 as ANQGSEA. The study's findings and limits: Clones of NKG2C+ T cells that had expanded were of unclear HCMV specificity. A handful of donors showed these clonotypes also leading the CD3+CD56-NKG2C+ fraction.

About this clonotype itself: The antigen is not known.

The chain is built from TRBV29-1 and TRBJ2-3; TCRdb proposes TRBD1, but this gene call is untestable without DNA. The specimen was blood T cells: a sorted CD56 or NKG2C T cell subset, CD4+ or CD8+ T cells, or bulk PBMC T cells (not recorded which). This TCR was sampled from a woman in her 50s in good health. The CDR3 loop reads CSVHDLREGNTQYF.